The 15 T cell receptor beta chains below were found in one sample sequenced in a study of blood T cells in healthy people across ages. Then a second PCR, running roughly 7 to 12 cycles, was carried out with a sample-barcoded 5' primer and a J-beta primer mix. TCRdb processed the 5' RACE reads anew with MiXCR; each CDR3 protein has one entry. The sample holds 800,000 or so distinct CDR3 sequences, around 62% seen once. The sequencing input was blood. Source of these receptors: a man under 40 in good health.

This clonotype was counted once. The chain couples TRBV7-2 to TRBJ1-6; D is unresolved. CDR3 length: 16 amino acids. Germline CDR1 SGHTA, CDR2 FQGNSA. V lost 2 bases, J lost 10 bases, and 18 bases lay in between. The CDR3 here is CASSLSGAPSGSPLHF. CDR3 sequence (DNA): TGTGCCAGCAGCTTATCAGGAGCCCCGTCCGGGTCACCCCTCCACTTT.

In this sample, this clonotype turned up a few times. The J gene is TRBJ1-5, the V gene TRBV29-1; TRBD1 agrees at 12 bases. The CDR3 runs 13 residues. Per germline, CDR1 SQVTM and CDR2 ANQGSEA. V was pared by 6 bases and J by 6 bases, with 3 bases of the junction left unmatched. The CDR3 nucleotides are TGCAGCGTGGGGACAGGGGGCGGTCAGCCCCAGCATTTT. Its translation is CSVGTGGGQPQHF.

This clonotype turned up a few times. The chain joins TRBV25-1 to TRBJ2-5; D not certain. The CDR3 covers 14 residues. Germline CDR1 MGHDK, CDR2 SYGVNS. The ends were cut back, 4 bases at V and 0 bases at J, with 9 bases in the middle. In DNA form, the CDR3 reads TGTGCCAGCAGTGCCTCGATGTACCAAGAGACCCAGTACTTC. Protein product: CASSASMYQETQYF.

The CDR3 loop reads CASSRGTSGVGEQFF. Here the CDR3 DNA reads TGCGCCAGCAGCCGCGGGACTAGCGGGGTCGGCGAGCAGTTCTTC. This chain joins TRBV4-3 and TRBJ2-1, with TRBD2 identical over 13 bases. The ends lost 4 bases at V and 10 bases at J; junction bases unmatched: 7. CDR3 length: 15 amino acids. Germline loops: CDR1 LGHNA, CDR2 YSLEER.

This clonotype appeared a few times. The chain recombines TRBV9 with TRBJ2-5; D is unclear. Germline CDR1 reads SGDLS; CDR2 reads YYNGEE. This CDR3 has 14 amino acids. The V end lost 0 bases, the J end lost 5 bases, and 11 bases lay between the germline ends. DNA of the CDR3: TGTGCCAGCAGCGTAGATTTAGGGTGGGAGACCCAGTACTTC. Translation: CASSVDLGWETQYF.

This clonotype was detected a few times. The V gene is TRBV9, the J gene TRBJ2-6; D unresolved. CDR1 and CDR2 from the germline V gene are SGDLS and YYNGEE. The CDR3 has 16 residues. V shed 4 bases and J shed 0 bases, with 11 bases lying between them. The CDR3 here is CASSFLPNSGANVLTF. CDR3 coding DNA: TGTGCCAGCAGCTTCTTACCTAACTCTGGGGCCAACGTCCTGACTTTC.

CDR3 bases: TGCAGTGCCTCAGCGTGGGGACTAGCGGGGGAACCGTATGAGACCCAGTACTTC. Protein product: CSASAWGLAGEPYETQYF. This chain connects TRBV20-1 to TRBJ2-5; 14 bases match TRBD2. Germline trimming cut 6 bases from V and 5 bases from J; bases unmatched to any gene: 17. The CDR3 totals 18 residues. Germline V lookup: CDR1 DFQATT, CDR2 SNEGSKA (reference sequence).

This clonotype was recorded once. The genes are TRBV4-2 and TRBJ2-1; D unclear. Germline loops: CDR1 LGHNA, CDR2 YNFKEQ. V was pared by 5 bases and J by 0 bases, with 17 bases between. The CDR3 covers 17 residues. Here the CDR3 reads CASSLPTTVTSYNEQFF. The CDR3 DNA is TGTGCCAGCAGCTTACCTACTACAGTCACCTCCTACAATGAGCAGTTCTTC.

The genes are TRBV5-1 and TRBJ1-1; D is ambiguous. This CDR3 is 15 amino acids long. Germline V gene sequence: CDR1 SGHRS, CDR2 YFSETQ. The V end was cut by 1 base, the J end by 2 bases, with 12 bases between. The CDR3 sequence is CASSLLQVANTEAFF. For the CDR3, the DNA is TGCGCCAGCAGCTTGTTGCAGGTAGCAAACACTGAAGCTTTCTTT. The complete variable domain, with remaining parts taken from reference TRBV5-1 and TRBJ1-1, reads KAGVTQTPRYLIKTRGQQVTLSCSPISGHRSVSWYQQTPGQGLQFLFEYFSETQRNKGNFPGRFSGRQFSNSRSEMNVSTLELGDSALYLCASSLLQVANTEAFFGQGTRLTVV.

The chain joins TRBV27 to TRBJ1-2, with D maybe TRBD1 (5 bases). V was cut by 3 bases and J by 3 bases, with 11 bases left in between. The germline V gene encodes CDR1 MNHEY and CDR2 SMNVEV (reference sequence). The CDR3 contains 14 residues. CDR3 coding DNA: TGTGCCAGCAGTTTTGGCAGGGTGGACTATGGCTACACCTTC. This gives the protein CASSFGRVDYGYTF.

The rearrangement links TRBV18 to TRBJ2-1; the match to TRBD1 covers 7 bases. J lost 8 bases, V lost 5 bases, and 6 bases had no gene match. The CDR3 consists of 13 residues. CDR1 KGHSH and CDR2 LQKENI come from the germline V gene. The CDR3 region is CASSTRDSYEQFF. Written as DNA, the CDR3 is TGTGCCAGCTCAACCCGGGACAGCTATGAGCAGTTCTTC.

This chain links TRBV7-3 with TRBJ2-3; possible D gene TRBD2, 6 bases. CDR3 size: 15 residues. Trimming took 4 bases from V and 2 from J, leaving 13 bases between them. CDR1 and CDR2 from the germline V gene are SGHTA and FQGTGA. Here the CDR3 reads CASSSGTSPTDTQYF. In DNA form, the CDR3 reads TGTGCCAGCAGCTCCGGGACTTCACCCACAGATACGCAGTATTTT.

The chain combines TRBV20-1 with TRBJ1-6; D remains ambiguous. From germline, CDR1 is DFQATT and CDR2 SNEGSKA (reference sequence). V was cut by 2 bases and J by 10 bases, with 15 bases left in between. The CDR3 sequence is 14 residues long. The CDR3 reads CSARSALERSPLHF. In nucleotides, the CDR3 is TGCAGTGCTAGATCCGCGCTGGAGAGATCACCCCTCCACTTT.

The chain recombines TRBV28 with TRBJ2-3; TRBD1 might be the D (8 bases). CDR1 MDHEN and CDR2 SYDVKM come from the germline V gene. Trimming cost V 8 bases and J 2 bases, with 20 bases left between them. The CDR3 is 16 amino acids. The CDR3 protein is CASLPGGGGLTDTQYF. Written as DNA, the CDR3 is TGTGCCAGCCTCCCAGGGGGCGGGGGACTCACAGATACGCAGTATTTT. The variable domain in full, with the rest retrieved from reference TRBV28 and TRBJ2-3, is DVKVTQSSRYLVKRTGEKVFLECVQDMDHENMFWYRQDPGLGLRLIYFSYDVKMKEKGDIPEGYSVSREKKERFSLILESASTNQTSMYLCASLPGGGGLTDTQYFGPGTRLTVL.

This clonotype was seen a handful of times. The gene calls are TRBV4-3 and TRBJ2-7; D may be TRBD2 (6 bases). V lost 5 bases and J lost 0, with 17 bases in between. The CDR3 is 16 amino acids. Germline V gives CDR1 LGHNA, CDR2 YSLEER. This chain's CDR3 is CASSGTRGAGSYEQYF. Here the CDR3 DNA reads TGCGCCAGCAGCGGTACGCGCGGGGCTGGCTCCTACGAGCAGTACTTC.